This T cell receptor beta chain was captured in a study of T cell responses to AZD1222 COVID-19 vaccine. Notes on the study in general: Elevations in Spike-specific TCR breadth and depth followed administration of two AZD1222 doses. White British donors predominated, females outnumbered males, and clonal diversity was possibly underestimated.

Germline V lookup: CDR1 SEHNR, CDR2 FQNEAQ (reference sequence). V was cut by 5 bases and J by 2 bases, with 12 bases left in between. The CDR3 extends over 14 amino acids. Data came from immunoSEQ multiplex PCR; TCRdb stores just in-frame clones and leaves some out. The sample holds 130,000 or so clones; roughly 84% are singletons and the top ten take roughly 12%. In regard to this clone: As yet, its antigen is unknown.

The chain uses TRBV7-9 and TRBJ1-1; D perhaps matches TRBD1 (6 bases). The source of this sequence is an adult in good health. The sample here was peripheral blood, taken on day 0 of AZD1222 vaccination. CDR3: CASSHPQGNTEAFF. Written as DNA, the CDR3 is TGTGCCAGCAGCCATCCACAGGGAAACACTGAAGCTTTCTTT.